The 8 T cell receptor beta chains in this list originate from one sample, sequenced in a study of CD8+CD57+ T cells in acquired aplastic anemia. Template material for TCR beta VDJ and CDR3 profiling consisted of genomic DNA. In TCRdb, the reads were re-called with MiXCR into one record per CDR3 protein. The table shows more than 250,000 distinct CDR3 sequences, with about 56% occurring only once. Sequencing input: sorted CD4+, CD8+, or CD8+CD57+ T cells (not recorded which) from PBMCs. These receptors originate from a human donor with severe aplastic anemia or a healthy control (not recorded which).

This chain links TRBV29-1 with TRBJ2-1, with D perhaps matching TRBD2 (6 bases). Germline lookup yields CDR1 SQVTM and CDR2 ANQGSEA. Trimming removed 4 bases at V and 1 base at J, with 14 bases between. This CDR3 has 15 residues. CDR3 sequence (DNA): TGCAGCGTTGCTTTCGGGAGAAGTTCCTACAATGAGCAGTTCTTC. This translates into CSVAFGRSSYNEQFF.

There are many counts of this clonotype. The chain recombines TRBV6-4 with TRBJ2-2, with D perhaps TRBD2 (6 bases). V was pared by 5 bases and J by 5 bases, with 12 bases between. This CDR3 is built from 14 residues. Germline CDR1 reads MRHNA; CDR2 reads SNTAGT. In DNA form, the CDR3 reads TGTGCCAGCAGTCGAGCGGGTTCGACCGGGGAGCTGTTTTTT. The encoded protein is CASSRAGSTGELFF.

The chain has TRBV7-9 and TRBJ2-1, with D hard to call. V was cut by 5 bases and J by 4 bases, with 6 bases left in between. This CDR3 has 12 residues. Germline assignment: CDR1 SEHNR and CDR2 FQNEAQ (reference sequence). CDR3 in DNA: TGTGCCAGCAGCGTCCCTTACAATGAGCAGTTCTTC. Translation gives CASSVPYNEQFF.

The genes are TRBV7-3 and TRBJ1-1; maybe TRBD1 (5 bases). Trimming pared 3 bases from V and 3 bases from J, leaving 8 bases between. Germline loops: CDR1 SGHTA, CDR2 FQGTGA. CDR3 size: 13 residues. The CDR3 reads CASSFRADTEAFF. The CDR3 nucleotides are TGTGCCAGCAGCTTCAGGGCGGACACTGAAGCTTTCTTT.

This clonotype was detected only once. This chain connects TRBV20-1 to TRBJ1-5, with 7 nucleotides matching TRBD1. There are 13 residues in the CDR3. Trimming at V came to 6 bases and at J to 4 bases, leaving 6 bases not matched to a gene. The germline gives CDR1 DFQATT, CDR2 SNEGSKA (reference sequence). The CDR3 DNA reads TGCAGTGCCCTTGGGGACAGAAATCAGCCCCAGCATTTT. It encodes CSALGDRNQPQHF.

This clonotype was observed many times. V gene TRBV2 combines with J gene TRBJ1-1; D is perhaps TRBD1 (6 bases). V lost 6 bases and J 2 bases, leaving 10 bases between the germline ends. CDR1 and CDR2 (germline): SNHLY, FYNNEI. CDR3 length: 13 residues. The CDR3 bases are TGTGCCAGCAGCGTAGGGGGAAACACTGAAGCTTTCTTT. Amino acids: CASSVGGNTEAFF. Using reference TRBV2 and TRBJ1-1 for the parts outside the CDR3, the full variable domain is EPEVTQTPSHQVTQMGQEVILRCVPISNHLYFYWYRQILGQKVEFLVSFYNNEISEKSEIFDDQFSVERPDGSNFTLKIRSTKLEDSAMYFCASSVGGNTEAFFGQGTRLTVV.

Details on this clonotype: The junction shows a germline mismatch at one end, possibly a read error. This chain uses TRBV5-1 with TRBJ2-3; 7 bases are a match to TRBD2. CDR1 and CDR2 from the germline V gene are SGHRS and YFSETQ. The CDR3 spans 15 residues. CDR3 nucleotides: TGTGCCAGCAGCTCTTTTGCGGGGGGCACAGATACGCAGTATTTT. Amino acids: CASSSFAGGTDTQYF.

V and J are TRBV7-7 and TRBJ2-5; 8 bases align to TRBD2. Germline CDR1 reads SSHAT; CDR2 reads FNYEAQ (reference sequence). CDR3 size: 15 residues. Trimming removed 3 bases from V and 4 bases from J; junction bases left unmatched: 7. In DNA form, the CDR3 reads TGTGCCAGCAGCTTGGGCGGGGGGTTAGCAGAGACCCAGTACTTC. This translates into CASSLGGGLAETQYF. The full variable domain, with the rest looked up from reference TRBV7-7 and TRBJ2-5, is GAGVSQSPRYKVTKRGQDVTLRCDPISSHATLYWYQQALGQGPEFLTYFNYEAQPDKSGLPSDRFSAERPEGSISTLTIQRTEQRDSAMYRCASSLGGGLAETQYFGPGTRLLVL.